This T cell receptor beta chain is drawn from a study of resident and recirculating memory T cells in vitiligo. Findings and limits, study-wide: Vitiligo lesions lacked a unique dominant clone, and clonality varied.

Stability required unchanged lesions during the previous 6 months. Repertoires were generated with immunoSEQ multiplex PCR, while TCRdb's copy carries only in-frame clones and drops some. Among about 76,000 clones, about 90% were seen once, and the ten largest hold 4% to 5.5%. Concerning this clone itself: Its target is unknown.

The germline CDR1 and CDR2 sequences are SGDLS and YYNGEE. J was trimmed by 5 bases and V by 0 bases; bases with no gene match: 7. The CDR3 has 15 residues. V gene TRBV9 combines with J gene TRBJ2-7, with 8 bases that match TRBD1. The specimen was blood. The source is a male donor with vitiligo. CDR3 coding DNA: TGTGCCAGCAGCGTAGGCCCGGACAGGGCCAACGAGCAGTACTTC. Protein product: CASSVGPDRANEQYF. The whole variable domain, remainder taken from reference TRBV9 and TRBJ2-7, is DSGVTQTPKHLITATGQRVTLRCSPRSGDLSVYWYQQSLDQGLQFLIQYYNGEERAKGNILERFSAQQFPDLHSELNLSSLELGDSALYFCASSVGPDRANEQYFGPGTRLTVT.